The clone carrying this T cell receptor beta chain occurred many times. This sample is drawn from a study of molecular identifiers for immune sequencing clone quantification. Looked up from germline, CDR1 is MNHEY and CDR2 is SVGEGT. Trimming shortened V by 6 bases and J by 5 bases, and 14 bases separated the two germline ends. The CDR3 is 14 amino acids. TCRdb used MiXCR to reprocess the PCR reads, holding one entry per CDR3 protein. In the table there are about 640,000 distinct CDR3 sequences, 15% to 20% of which are singletons. The TCR comes from a human donor in good health. Some libraries in this study had Jurkat cell RNA spiked in. The sequenced sample consisted of naive CD8+ T cells from blood, with Jurkat cell RNA spiked in. Documented subset: FACS-sorted CD8+CD4-CCR7+CD45RA+ naive T cells. The chain has TRBV6-2 or TRBV6-3 and TRBJ1-5; D gene ambiguous. CDR3 coding DNA: TGTGCCAGCAGGACTCCCGGGATCTATCAGCCCCAGCATTTT. Protein sequence: CASRTPGIYQPQHF.